This TCR beta chain comes out of a study of T cell responses to AZD1222 COVID-19 vaccine. Whole-study findings and limits: The donor cohort was predominantly white British with a female majority, and clonal diversity may have been underestimated.

The protocol was immunoSEQ multiplex PCR, while the TCRdb copy is restricted to in-frame clones and leaves out a portion. The data contain around 270,000 clones, 85% to 95% of them seen just once; the ten biggest clones take up around 0.5%. This CDR3 is built from 13 residues. Trimming left V 5 bases short and J 1 base short, with 8 bases between. Germline V gene lookup returns CDR1 MNHEY and CDR2 SVGAGI. Note on this clone: Its antigen is unidentified.

Doses given second, at about 4 or about 12 weeks, were pooled. The specimen comprised peripheral blood, sampled 28 days after the second AZD1222 dose. The chain combines TRBV6-5 with TRBJ1-1; D remains ambiguous. This clonotype was sampled from an adult who received the AZD1222 COVID-19 vaccine. CDR3 bases: TGTGCCAGCAGTCGACTCAAGAACACTGAAGCTTTCTTT. Translating gives CASSRLKNTEAFF.